This T cell receptor (beta chain) was sequenced for a study of response to subunit inactivated influenza vaccine. Regarding the study as a whole: After each seasonal influenza vaccination, few new T cells are recruited, the authors suggested.

TCRdb reprocessed the RT-PCR reads via MiXCR and lists one record per CDR3 protein. This table has 650,000 to 850,000 distinct CDR3 sequences, over 11% appearing once. This clonotype showed up just a few times. What it binds is not known. V dropped 2 bases and J dropped 5 bases, with 15 bases sitting between them. Germline CDR1 is ENHRY and CDR2 is SYGVKD. CDR3 length: 15 residues. The specimen was PBMCs from blood, collected 14 to 15 days before vaccination. J is TRBJ1-2 and V is TRBV10-3, with a weak D call TRBD1 (5 bases). The receptor's source is a man aged 50 or older who received an inactivated influenza vaccine. The CDR3 coding sequence is TGTGCCATCAGTGAGAGACAGCTCGGAATATATGGCTACACCTTC. This gives the protein CAISERQLGIYGYTF.